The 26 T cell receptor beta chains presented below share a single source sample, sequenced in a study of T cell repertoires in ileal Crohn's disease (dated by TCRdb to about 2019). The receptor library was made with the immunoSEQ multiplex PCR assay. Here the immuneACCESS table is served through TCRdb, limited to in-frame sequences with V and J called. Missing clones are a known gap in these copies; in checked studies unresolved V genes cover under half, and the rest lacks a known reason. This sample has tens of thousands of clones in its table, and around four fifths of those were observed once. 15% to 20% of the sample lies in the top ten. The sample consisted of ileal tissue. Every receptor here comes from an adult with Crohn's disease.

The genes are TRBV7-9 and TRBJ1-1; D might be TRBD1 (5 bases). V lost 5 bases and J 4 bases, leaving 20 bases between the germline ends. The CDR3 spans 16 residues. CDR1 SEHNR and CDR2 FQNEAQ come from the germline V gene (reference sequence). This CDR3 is CASSPHVGVRGTEAFF. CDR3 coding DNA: TGTGCCAGCAGCCCGCACGTCGGCGTAAGGGGCACTGAAGCTTTCTTT.

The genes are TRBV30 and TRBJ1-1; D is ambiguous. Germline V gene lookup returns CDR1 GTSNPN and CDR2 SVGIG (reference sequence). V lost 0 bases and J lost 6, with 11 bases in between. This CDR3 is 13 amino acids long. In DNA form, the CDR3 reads TGTGCCTGGAGTGTAAACCGGGTCGCTGAAGCTTTCTTT. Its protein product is CAWSVNRVAEAFF.

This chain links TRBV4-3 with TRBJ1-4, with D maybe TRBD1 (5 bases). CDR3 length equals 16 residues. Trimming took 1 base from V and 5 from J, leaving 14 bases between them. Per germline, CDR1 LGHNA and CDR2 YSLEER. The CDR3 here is CASSQAGGAVNEKLFF. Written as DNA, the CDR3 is TGCGCCAGCAGCCAAGCTGGAGGGGCGGTCAATGAAAAACTGTTTTTT.

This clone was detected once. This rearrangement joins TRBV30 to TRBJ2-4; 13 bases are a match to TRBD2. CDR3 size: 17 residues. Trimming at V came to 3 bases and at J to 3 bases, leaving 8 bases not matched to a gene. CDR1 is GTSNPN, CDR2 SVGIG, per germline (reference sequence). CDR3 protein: CAWRVGGTSGNKNIQYF. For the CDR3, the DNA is TGTGCCTGGAGAGTGGGTGGGACTAGCGGGAACAAAAACATTCAGTACTTC.

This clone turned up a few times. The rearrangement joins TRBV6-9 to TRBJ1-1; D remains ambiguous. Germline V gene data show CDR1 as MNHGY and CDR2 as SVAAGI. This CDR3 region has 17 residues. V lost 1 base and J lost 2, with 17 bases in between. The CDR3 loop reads CASSYLFRWRRNTEAFF. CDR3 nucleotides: TGTGCCAGCAGTTATTTATTTCGATGGAGGAGAAACACTGAAGCTTTCTTT.

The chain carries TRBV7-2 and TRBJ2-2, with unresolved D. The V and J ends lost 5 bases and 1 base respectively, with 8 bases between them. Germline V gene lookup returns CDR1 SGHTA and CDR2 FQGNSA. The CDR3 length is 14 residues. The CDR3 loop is CASSPSRNTGELFF. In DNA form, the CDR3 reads TGTGCCAGCAGCCCCTCTAGGAACACCGGGGAGCTGTTTTTT. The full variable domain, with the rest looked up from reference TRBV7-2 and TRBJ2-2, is GAGVSQSPSNKVTEKGKDVELRCDPISGHTALYWYRQSLGQGLEFLIYFQGNSAPDKSGLPSDRFSAERTGGSVSTLTIQRTQQEDSAVYLCASSPSRNTGELFFGEGSRLTVL.

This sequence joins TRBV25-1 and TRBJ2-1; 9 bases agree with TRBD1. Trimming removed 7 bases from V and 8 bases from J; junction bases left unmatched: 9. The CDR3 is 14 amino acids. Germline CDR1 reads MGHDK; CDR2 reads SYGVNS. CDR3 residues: CASTGQGLGHEQFF. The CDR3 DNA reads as TGTGCCAGCACTGGACAGGGGTTAGGGCATGAGCAGTTCTTC.

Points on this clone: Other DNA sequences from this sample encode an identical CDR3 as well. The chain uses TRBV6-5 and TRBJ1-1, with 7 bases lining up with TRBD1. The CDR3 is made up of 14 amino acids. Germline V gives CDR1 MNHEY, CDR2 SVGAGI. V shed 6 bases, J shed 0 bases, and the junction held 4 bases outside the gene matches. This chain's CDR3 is CASSLRGMNTEAFF. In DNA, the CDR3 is TGTGCCAGCAGCCTCAGGGGGATGAACACTGAAGCTTTCTTT.

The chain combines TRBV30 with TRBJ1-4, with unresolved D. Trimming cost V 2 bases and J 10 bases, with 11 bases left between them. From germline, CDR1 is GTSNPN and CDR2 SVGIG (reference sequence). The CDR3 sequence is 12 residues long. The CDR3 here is CAWSLTEGKLFF. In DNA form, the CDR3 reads TGTGCCTGGAGTTTGACTGAGGGAAAACTGTTTTTT.

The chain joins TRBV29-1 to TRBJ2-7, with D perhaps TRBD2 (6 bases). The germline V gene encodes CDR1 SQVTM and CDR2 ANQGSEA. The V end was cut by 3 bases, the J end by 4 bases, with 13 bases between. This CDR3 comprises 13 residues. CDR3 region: CSVESESGYEQYF. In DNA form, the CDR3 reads TGCAGCGTTGAGTCCGAAAGCGGGTACGAGCAGTACTTC.

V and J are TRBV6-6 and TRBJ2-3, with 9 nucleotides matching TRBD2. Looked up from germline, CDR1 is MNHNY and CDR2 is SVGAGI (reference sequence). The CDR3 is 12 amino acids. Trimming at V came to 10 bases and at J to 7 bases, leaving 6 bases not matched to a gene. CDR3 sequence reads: CATSSGTNTQYF. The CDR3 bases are TGTGCCACATCTAGCGGGACGAATACGCAGTATTTT.

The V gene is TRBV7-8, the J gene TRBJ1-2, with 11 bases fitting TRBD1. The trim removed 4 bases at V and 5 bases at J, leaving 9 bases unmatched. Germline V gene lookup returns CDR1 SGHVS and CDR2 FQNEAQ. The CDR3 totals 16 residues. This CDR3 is CASSSSEDRGLYGYTF. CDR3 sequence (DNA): TGTGCCAGCAGCTCCTCCGAGGACAGGGGGCTGTATGGCTACACCTTC.

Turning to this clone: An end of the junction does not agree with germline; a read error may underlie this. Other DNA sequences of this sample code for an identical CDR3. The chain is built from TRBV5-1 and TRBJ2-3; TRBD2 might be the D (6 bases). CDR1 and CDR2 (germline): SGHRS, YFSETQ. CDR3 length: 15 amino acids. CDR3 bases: TGCGCCAGTAGCTTCCTCGGGGGTAGCACAGATACGCAGTATTTT. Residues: CASSFLGGSTDTQYF.

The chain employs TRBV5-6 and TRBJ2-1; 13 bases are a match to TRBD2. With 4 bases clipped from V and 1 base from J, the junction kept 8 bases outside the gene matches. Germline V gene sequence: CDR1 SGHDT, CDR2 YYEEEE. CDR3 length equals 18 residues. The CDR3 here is CASSLGLAGARSYNEQFF. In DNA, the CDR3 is TGTGCCAGCAGCCTCGGACTAGCGGGGGCCAGGTCCTACAATGAGCAGTTCTTC. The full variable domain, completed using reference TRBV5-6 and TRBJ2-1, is DAGVTQSPTHLIKTRGQQVTLRCSPKSGHDTVSWYQQALGQGPQFIFQYYEEEERQRGNFPDRFSGHQFPNYSSELNVNALLLGDSALYLCASSLGLAGARSYNEQFFGPGTRLTVL.

The DNA for the CDR3 is TGTGCCAGCAGCGTAGTGGGGTCTAGCGGGAGCGACGAGCAGTACTTC. It yields the protein CASSVVGSSGSDEQYF. The chain is built from TRBV9 and TRBJ2-7; 10 nucleotides agree with TRBD2. The CDR3 contains 16 residues. CDR1 is SGDLS and CDR2 is YYNGEE in the germline V gene. V dropped 0 bases and J dropped 5; count of bases not matched to a gene: 8.

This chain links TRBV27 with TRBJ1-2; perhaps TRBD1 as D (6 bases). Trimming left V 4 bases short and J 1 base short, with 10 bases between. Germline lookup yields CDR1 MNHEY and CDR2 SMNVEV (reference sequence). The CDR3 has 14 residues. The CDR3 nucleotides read TGTGCCAGCAGTTCAGGACAGTTTAACTATGGCTACACCTTC. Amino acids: CASSSGQFNYGYTF.

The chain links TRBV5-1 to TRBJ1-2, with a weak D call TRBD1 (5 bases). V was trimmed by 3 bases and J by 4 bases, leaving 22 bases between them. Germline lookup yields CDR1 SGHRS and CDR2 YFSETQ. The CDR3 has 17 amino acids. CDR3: CASSYLEDTELFYGYTF. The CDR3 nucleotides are TGCGCCAGCAGCTACCTAGAGGACACCGAATTATTCTATGGCTACACCTTC.

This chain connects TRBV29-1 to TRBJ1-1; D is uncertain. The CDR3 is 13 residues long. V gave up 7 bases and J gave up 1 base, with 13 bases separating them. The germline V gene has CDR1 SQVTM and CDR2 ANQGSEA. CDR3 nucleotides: TGCAGCGCCCAACGGGGTCCGAACACTGAAGCTTTCTTT. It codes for CSAQRGPNTEAFF. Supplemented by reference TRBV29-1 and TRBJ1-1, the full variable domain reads SAVISQKPSRDICQRGTSLTIQCQVDSQVTMMFWYRQQPGQSLTLIATANQGSEATYESGFVIDKFPISRPNLTFSTLTVSNMSPEDSSIYLCSAQRGPNTEAFFGQGTRLTVV.

CDR3 nucleotides: TGCGCCAGCGTTCTTCCCCCGAGACTAGCGGGAGGGCCAGATACGCAGTATTTT. Amino acids: CASVLPPRLAGGPDTQYF. The rearrangement links TRBV5-1 to TRBJ2-3, with 14 bases aligning to TRBD2. After removal of 7 bases from V and 4 bases from J, the junction contained 14 bases not matched to a gene. Germline V gene data show CDR1 as SGHRS and CDR2 as YFSETQ. The CDR3 consists of 18 residues.

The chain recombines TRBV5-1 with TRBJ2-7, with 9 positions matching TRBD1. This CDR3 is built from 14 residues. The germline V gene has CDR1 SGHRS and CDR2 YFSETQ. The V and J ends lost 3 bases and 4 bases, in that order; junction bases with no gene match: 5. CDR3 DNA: TGCGCCAGCAGCTACAGGGGGCGTGCGTACGAGCAGTACTTC. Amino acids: CASSYRGRAYEQYF.

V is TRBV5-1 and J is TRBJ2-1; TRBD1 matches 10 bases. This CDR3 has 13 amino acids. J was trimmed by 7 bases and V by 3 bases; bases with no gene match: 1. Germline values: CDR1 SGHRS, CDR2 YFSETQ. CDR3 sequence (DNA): TGCGCCAGCAGCTGGGACAGGGGAAATGAGCAGTTCTTC. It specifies CASSWDRGNEQFF. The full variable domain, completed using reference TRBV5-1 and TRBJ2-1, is KAGVTQTPRYLIKTRGQQVTLSCSPISGHRSVSWYQQTPGQGLQFLFEYFSETQRNKGNFPGRFSGRQFSNSRSEMNVSTLELGDSALYLCASSWDRGNEQFFGPGTRLTVL.

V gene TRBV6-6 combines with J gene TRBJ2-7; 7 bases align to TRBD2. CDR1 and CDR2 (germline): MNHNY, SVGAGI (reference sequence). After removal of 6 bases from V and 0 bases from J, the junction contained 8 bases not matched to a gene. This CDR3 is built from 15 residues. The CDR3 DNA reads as TGTGCCAGCAGGCGAGGGAGGGCCGCCTCCTACGAGCAGTACTTC. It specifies CASRRGRAASYEQYF.

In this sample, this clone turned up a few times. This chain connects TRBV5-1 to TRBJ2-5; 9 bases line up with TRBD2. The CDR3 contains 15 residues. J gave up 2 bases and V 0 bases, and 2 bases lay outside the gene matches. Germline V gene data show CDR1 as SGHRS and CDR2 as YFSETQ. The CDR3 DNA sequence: TGCGCCAGCAGCTTGGGTACTAGCGGGCAAGAGACCCAGTACTTC. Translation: CASSLGTSGQETQYF. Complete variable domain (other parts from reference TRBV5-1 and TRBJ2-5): KAGVTQTPRYLIKTRGQQVTLSCSPISGHRSVSWYQQTPGQGLQFLFEYFSETQRNKGNFPGRFSGRQFSNSRSEMNVSTLELGDSALYLCASSLGTSGQETQYFGPGTRLLVL.

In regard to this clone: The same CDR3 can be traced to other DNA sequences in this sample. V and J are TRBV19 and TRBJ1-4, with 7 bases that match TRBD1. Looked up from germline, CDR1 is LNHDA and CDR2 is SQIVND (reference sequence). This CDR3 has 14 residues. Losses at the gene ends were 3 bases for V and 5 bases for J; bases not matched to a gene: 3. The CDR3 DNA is TGTGCCAGTAGTATTGGGGACAGAAATGAAAAACTGTTTTTT. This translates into CASSIGDRNEKLFF. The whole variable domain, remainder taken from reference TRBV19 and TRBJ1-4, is DGGITQSPKYLFRKEGQNVTLSCEQNLNHDAMYWYRQDPGQGLRLIYYSQIVNDFQKGDIAEGYSVSREKKESFPLTVTSAQKNPTAFYLCASSIGDRNEKLFFGSGTQLSVL.

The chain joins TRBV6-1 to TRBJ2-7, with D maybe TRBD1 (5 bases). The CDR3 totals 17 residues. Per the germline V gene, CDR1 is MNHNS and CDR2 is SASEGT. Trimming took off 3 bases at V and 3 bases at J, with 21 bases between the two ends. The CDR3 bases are TGTGCCAGCAGTGAGGGCAGGGTGACTCGATTGGGCTACGAGCAGTACTTC. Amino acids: CASSEGRVTRLGYEQYF.

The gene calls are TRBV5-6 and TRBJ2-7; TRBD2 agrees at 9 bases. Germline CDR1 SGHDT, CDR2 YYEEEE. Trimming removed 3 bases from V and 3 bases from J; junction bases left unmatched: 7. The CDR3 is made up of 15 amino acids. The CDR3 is CASSSSGTSYYEQYF. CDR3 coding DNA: TGTGCCAGCAGCTCCTCCGGGACTAGCTACTACGAGCAGTACTTC.